A single sample gave rise to the 27 T cell receptor beta chains below, sequenced in a study of blood T cell repertoires in COVID-19. TCRdb's copy holds only in-frame clones and misses some; the assay was immunoSEQ multiplex PCR. This repertoire shows some 150,000 clones, about 82% found once; its top ten account for 2.5% to 3%. The sequenced material came from peripheral blood. Source of these receptors: a woman aged 35 to 49 with active or convalescent COVID-19.

The gene calls are TRBV6-5 and TRBJ2-7; D unclear. V was cut by 6 bases and J by 11 bases, with 14 bases left in between. This CDR3 is built from 11 residues. Per germline, CDR1 MNHEY and CDR2 SVGAGI. The CDR3: CASRTSTTEYF. In DNA form, the CDR3 reads TGTGCCAGCAGGACATCGACAACAGAGTACTTC.

The rearrangement uses TRBV5-6 and TRBJ1-2, with 8 bases lining up with TRBD1. Germline V gene sequence: CDR1 SGHDT, CDR2 YYEEEE. The CDR3 sequence is 15 residues long. Germline trimming cut 0 bases from V and 2 bases from J; bases unmatched to any gene: 3. The CDR3 loop is CASSLARGRNYGYTF. The CDR3, as DNA: TGTGCCAGCAGCTTGGCCAGGGGGCGCAACTATGGCTACACCTTC.

The chain uses TRBV24-1 and TRBJ1-1, with 8 nucleotides matching TRBD1. Germline-derived CDR1 and CDR2 are KGHDR and SFDVKD. Unmatched junction bases numbered 3, after V lost 3 bases and J lost 10 bases. The CDR3 contains 12 residues. The DNA of the CDR3 is TGTGCCACCAGTGATCCCGGGACAGGAGCTTTCTTT. It translates to CATSDPGTGAFF.

This sequence joins TRBV13 and TRBJ1-1; D might be TRBD1 (5 bases). The CDR3 sequence is 15 residues long. CDR1 is PRHDT and CDR2 is FYEKMQ in the germline V gene (reference sequence). The ends were cut back, 2 bases at V and 4 bases at J, with 14 bases in the middle. The CDR3 spells CASSLTVLGGTEAFF. The CDR3 coding sequence is TGTGCCAGCAGCTTAACCGTCCTGGGGGGCACTGAAGCTTTCTTT.

V and J are TRBV10-1 and TRBJ1-2, with a possible D match to TRBD1 (6 bases). The germline V gene has CDR1 WNHNN and CDR2 SYGVQD (reference sequence). The CDR3 runs to 13 residues. Between the trimmed V and J ends, which lost 3 bases and 7 bases, there was a span of 12 bases. The CDR3 here is CASSDRTDGGYTF. Written as DNA, the CDR3 is TGCGCCAGCAGTGACCGGACAGATGGTGGCTACACCTTC.

The chain couples TRBV5-4 to TRBJ1-2; 8 nucleotides match TRBD1. After removal of 5 bases from V and 4 bases from J, the junction contained 7 bases not matched to a gene. The CDR3 length is 14 residues. The germline V gene encodes CDR1 SGHNT and CDR2 YYREEE (reference sequence). CDR3 sequence (DNA): TGTGCCAGCAGGCCCGACAGGGGTACCTATGGCTACACCTTC. Translation: CASRPDRGTYGYTF.

V is TRBV30 and J is TRBJ1-5; 8 bases line up with TRBD1. V gave up 2 bases and J gave up 2 bases; unmatched junction bases: 8. The CDR3 extends over 16 amino acids. Germline CDR1 is GTSNPN and CDR2 is SVGIG (reference sequence). DNA of the CDR3: TGTGCCTGGAGTCGACAGGGGCGGAGTGGCAATCAGCCCCAGCATTTT. Translated, it gives CAWSRQGRSGNQPQHF.

The CDR3 loop is CASRLGTGAQETQYF. For the CDR3, the DNA is TGTGCCAGCCGTCTGGGGACAGGCGCCCAAGAGACCCAGTACTTC. This chain joins TRBV11-2 and TRBJ2-5; 8 bases match TRBD1. Germline CDR1 is SGHAT and CDR2 is FQNNGV. V was clipped by 8 bases and J by 1 base; unmatched bases: 9. The length of the CDR3 is 15 residues.

This chain uses TRBV28 with TRBJ2-1; D may be TRBD2 (6 bases). Between the trimmed V and J ends, which lost 3 bases and 7 bases, there was a span of 7 bases. This CDR3 has 12 residues. Germline CDR1 MDHEN, CDR2 SYDVKM. Here the CDR3 reads CASSFRGNEQFF. The CDR3 nucleotides read TGTGCCAGCAGTTTCCGGGGGAATGAGCAGTTCTTC.

The chain links TRBV29-1 to TRBJ1-1; TRBD1 might be the D (5 bases). The CDR3 spans 14 residues. Germline CDR1 reads SQVTM; CDR2 reads ANQGSEA. V was pared by 5 bases and J by 5 bases, with 18 bases between. The chain's CDR3 is CSVSTAAGGTEAFF. In nucleotides, the CDR3 is TGCAGCGTTTCGACGGCCGCGGGGGGAACTGAAGCTTTCTTT.

The chain is built from TRBV6-5 and TRBJ2-5; tentatively, D is TRBD2 (6 bases). This CDR3 has 11 amino acids. V dropped 4 bases and J dropped 7 bases, with 7 bases sitting between them. The germline V gene encodes CDR1 MNHEY and CDR2 SVGAGI. CDR3 nucleotides: TGTGCCAGCAGTTTCGGGAGGACCCAGTACTTC. It translates to CASSFGRTQYF.

This clone occurred once. The junction departs from germline at one end; a sequencing error may be responsible. This chain joins TRBV18 and TRBJ2-3, with TRBD2 matching 16 bases. The CDR3 totals 20 residues. Germline-derived CDR1 and CDR2 are KGHSH and LQKENI. The DNA for the CDR3 is TGTGCCAGCTCATCACCGGGACTAGCGGGGGGGCTAATGAGCACAGATACGCAGTATTTT. Residues: CASSSPGLAGGLMSTDTQYF.

This clone was seen a few times. CDR3 region: CASSQVAGQGQFF. In DNA form, the CDR3 reads TGTGCCAGCAGCCAAGTAGCAGGACAGGGACAGTTCTTC. The rearrangement links TRBV3-1 (or the pseudogene TRBV3-2) to TRBJ2-1; 8 bases are a match to TRBD1. CDR3 length: 13 amino acids. The junction had 6 bases not matched to a gene; V was cut back by 1 base and J by 13 bases. Germline V gene lookup returns CDR1 LGHDT and CDR2 YNNKEL (reference sequence).

CDR3 nucleotide sequence: TGTGCCAGCAGCTTAAGGGACAGGGGCAATGGAAACACCATATATTTT. It yields the protein CASSLRDRGNGNTIYF. The chain joins TRBV7-9 to TRBJ1-3; 10 positions agree with TRBD1. With 2 bases clipped from V and 3 bases from J, the junction kept 4 bases outside the gene matches. The CDR3 extends over 16 amino acids. CDR1 and CDR2 from the germline V gene are SEHNR and FQNEAQ (reference sequence).

This clone was counted a few times. The rearrangement links TRBV6-5 to TRBJ1-1; 12 bases match TRBD1. Unmatched junction bases numbered 6, after V lost 2 bases and J lost 5 bases. CDR1 and CDR2 from the germline V gene are MNHEY and SVGAGI. CDR3 length: 16 amino acids. The CDR3 nucleotides are TGTGCCAGCAGTTACGGGACAGGGGGCGCGAGGACTGAAGCTTTCTTT. Translation gives CASSYGTGGARTEAFF.

The chain combines TRBV5-4 with TRBJ2-6; D perhaps matches TRBD1 (6 bases). The ends were cut back, 5 bases at V and 0 bases at J, with 15 bases in the middle. Germline lookup yields CDR1 SGHNT and CDR2 YYREEE (reference sequence). The CDR3 extends over 17 amino acids. CDR3 loop: CASRGAGSFSGANVLTF. CDR3 sequence (DNA): TGTGCCAGCAGGGGGGCAGGGTCCTTCTCTGGGGCCAACGTCCTGACTTTC.

The chain joins TRBV18 to TRBJ1-4; 10 positions agree with TRBD1. V trimming: 3 bases; J trimming: 7 bases; junction bases outside the gene matches: 8. The CDR3 extends over 16 amino acids. Germline CDR1 and CDR2: KGHSH and LQKENI. The DNA for the CDR3 is TGTGCCAGCTCACCGCTTCCGGGACAGGGGCGTGAAAAACTGTTTTTT. It is translated as CASSPLPGQGREKLFF.

This clone occurred a few times. V is TRBV5-1 and J is TRBJ2-3; D is unresolved. This CDR3 is 15 amino acids long. Trimming shortened V by 1 base and J by 0 bases, and 9 bases separated the two germline ends. The germline gives CDR1 SGHRS, CDR2 YFSETQ. Here the CDR3 DNA reads TGCGCCAGCAGCTTGTTAGCCACTAGCACAGATACGCAGTATTTT. Residues: CASSLLATSTDTQYF.

This chain uses TRBV18 with TRBJ1-2; 7 bases are shared with TRBD1. Per germline, CDR1 KGHSH and CDR2 LQKENI. This CDR3 comprises 15 residues. The V and J ends lost 3 bases and 4 bases, in that order; junction bases with no gene match: 8. The chain's CDR3 is CASSPSGGQFYGYTF. In DNA form, the CDR3 reads TGTGCCAGCTCACCCTCAGGGGGGCAATTCTATGGCTACACCTTC.

The chain uses TRBV4-3 and TRBJ2-2; D is ambiguous. Germline V gene data show CDR1 as LGHNA and CDR2 as YSLEER. The CDR3 has 13 residues. The V end was cut by 0 bases, the J end by 6 bases, with 5 bases between. DNA for the CDR3: TGCGCCAGCAGCCAAGACTCCGCCGGGGAGCTGTTTTTT. Translating gives CASSQDSAGELFF.

V and J are TRBV7-9 and TRBJ2-3; D unresolved. The CDR3 contains 16 residues. CDR1 is SEHNR and CDR2 is FQNEAQ in the germline V gene (reference sequence). V was shortened by 0 bases and J by 0 bases, with 10 bases between the two germline ends. CDR3 in amino acids: CASSLALASSTDTQYF. Written as DNA, the CDR3 is TGTGCCAGCAGCTTAGCGTTGGCTTCTAGCACAGATACGCAGTATTTT. Combining the CDR3 with reference TRBV7-9 and TRBJ2-3 gives the whole variable domain DTGVSQNPRHKITKRGQNVTFRCDPISEHNRLYWYRQTLGQGPEFLTYFQNEAQLEKSRLLSDRFSAERPKGSFSTLEIQRTEQGDSAMYLCASSLALASSTDTQYFGPGTRLTVL.

The rearrangement joins TRBV28 to TRBJ1-3; D is possibly TRBD1 (5 bases). CDR3 size: 16 residues. Germline V gene data show CDR1 as MDHEN and CDR2 as SYDVKM. V lost 6 bases and J lost 0, with 15 bases in between. The CDR3 loop is CASREARGISGNTIYF. CDR3 in DNA: TGTGCCAGCAGAGAAGCAAGGGGTATCTCTGGAAACACCATATATTTT.

The chain recombines TRBV29-1 with TRBJ1-1, with D tentatively TRBD1 (6 bases). CDR1 and CDR2 from the germline V gene are SQVTM and ANQGSEA. This CDR3 contains 14 residues. V was shortened by 1 base and J by 3 bases, with 12 bases between the two germline ends. CDR3 sequence: CSVEGAGVDTEAFF. DNA for the CDR3: TGCAGCGTTGAAGGGGCAGGGGTTGACACTGAAGCTTTCTTT.

The J gene is TRBJ2-2, the V gene TRBV7-9; D may be TRBD1 (5 bases). Deletions cut 6 bases from V and 4 bases from J, with 12 bases between. Germline assignment: CDR1 SEHNR and CDR2 FQNEAQ (reference sequence). The CDR3 sequence is 14 residues long. CDR3 nucleotide sequence: TGTGCCAGCAGTCATACCGACAGCACCGGGGAGCTGTTTTTT. Protein product: CASSHTDSTGELFF.

This sequence joins TRBV29-1 and TRBJ2-2; TRBD1 matches at 9 bases. CDR3 length: 16 amino acids. The junction had 13 bases not matched to a gene; V was cut back by 7 bases and J by 4 bases. Germline CDR1 SQVTM, CDR2 ANQGSEA. The CDR3 spells CSAQGGTGRSTGELFF. The CDR3 bases are TGCAGCGCCCAGGGGGGGACAGGGAGGAGCACCGGGGAGCTGTTTTTT.

The chain carries TRBV5-6 and TRBJ1-3; D is undetermined. The CDR3 sequence is 13 residues long. In germline, CDR1 is SGHDT, CDR2 YYEEEE. V lost 1 base, J lost 0 bases, and 2 bases lay in between. CDR3 loop: CASSLRSGNTIYF. CDR3 nucleotides: TGTGCCAGCAGCTTGCGCTCTGGAAACACCATATATTTT.

This clone was seen only once. The V call is TRBV7-2, the J call TRBJ1-2, with TRBD1 as a possible D gene (6 bases). From germline, CDR1 is SGHTA and CDR2 FQGNSA. The length of the CDR3 is 17 residues. Trimming stripped 7 bases from V and 0 bases from J, with 21 bases between. The CDR3 sequence: CASTTGGAGAANYGYTF. CDR3 bases: TGTGCCAGCACCACCGGGGGGGCAGGCGCGGCTAACTATGGCTACACCTTC.